The clone carrying this T cell receptor (beta chain) showed up many times. Its antigen is currently unknown. The CDR3 loop spans 13 amino acids. Trimming pared 1 base from V and 5 bases from J, leaving 11 bases between. CDR1 DFQATT and CDR2 SNEGSKA come from the germline V gene (reference sequence). These data belong to a study of T-cell reconstitution after alpha-beta-depleted transplantation in children. Construction of the TCRbeta library involved unique molecular identifiers. TCRdb fed the PCR reads into MiXCR, producing one record per CDR3 protein. The sample carries about 460,000 distinct CDR3 sequences, approximately 10% recorded once. General study findings and limits: One year post-transplant, T-cell counts and diversity were largely derived from T cells produced anew. The origin of alpha-beta T cells about two months after transplant was reportedly several hundred expanded graft clones. In some patients, recipient T cells and intrathymic progenitors surviving conditioning explained high day-60 diversity.

The receptor was isolated from a child younger than 10 with inherited bone marrow failure, due to receive a stem cell transplant. J is TRBJ1-1 and V is TRBV20-1; D is ambiguous. The sample was PBMCs, taken before TCRalphabeta/CD19-depleted stem cell transplant. As DNA, the CDR3 is TGCAGTGCTAGAGTCGGGGAGAATACTGAAGCTTTCTTT. It encodes CSARVGENTEAFF.